This TCR beta chain emerged from a study of blood T cell repertoires in COVID-19. Study-wide background: PBMCs, B-cell-depleted T cells, or T cells provided the cDNA or gDNA that made up the material.

Methods used by the authors: Reference gene primer amplification gave estimated nucleated cell counts. Sequencing was performed with immunoSEQ multiplex PCR; in TCRdb, only in-frame clones are kept and a portion is missing. From that table come the V and J calls and clone size; the DNA was used to work out D and trimming. The table records 250,000 to 300,000 clones, roughly 79% of them present only once. Germline loops: CDR1 SGHDT, CDR2 YYEEEE. The ends lost 4 bases at V and 3 bases at J; junction bases unmatched: 5. The CDR3 extends over 15 amino acids. The sequence came from an older woman with active or convalescent COVID-19. The V call is TRBV5-6, the J call TRBJ1-5; TRBD1 agrees at 9 bases. Sequenced material: peripheral blood. In DNA, the CDR3 is TGTGCCAGCAGCCAAGGGACAGGGAACAATCAGCCCCAGCATTTT. Amino acid sequence: CASSQGTGNNQPQHF.